The 21 T cell receptor beta chains listed next were all sequenced from one sample in a study of cytomegalovirus exposure and HLA in healthy donors. PCR involved 60 Vbeta and 13 Jbeta primers. Sequenced by immunoSEQ multiplex PCR; TCRdb stores in-frame clones only, minus some. Of approximately 150,000 clones in the sample, approximately 80% are singletons; the top ten hold 8% to 10%. The source material was PBMCs. These receptors originate from a man aged 18 to 30 in good health and CMV-seropositive.

The chain links TRBV5-4 to TRBJ2-1; D is uncertain. V was trimmed by 2 bases and J by 7 bases, leaving 4 bases between them. Germline V gives CDR1 SGHNT, CDR2 YYREEE (reference sequence). The CDR3 is 11 amino acids. CDR3 coding DNA: TGTGCCAGCAGCTTTATTAATGAGCAGTTCTTC. This translates into CASSFINEQFF.

This clone is judged medium-sized. This rearrangement joins TRBV6-6 to TRBJ2-7; 9 nucleotides line up with TRBD1. Per the germline V gene, CDR1 is MNHNY and CDR2 is SVGAGI (reference sequence). After removal of 6 bases from V and 5 bases from J, the junction contained 8 bases not matched to a gene. The length of the CDR3 is 14 residues. In DNA, the CDR3 is TGTGCCAGCAGCTCCGGGACAGGGAATCACGAGCAGTACTTC. It translates to CASSSGTGNHEQYF.

The chain uses TRBV5-4 and TRBJ1-3; D might be TRBD1 (6 bases). Germline loops: CDR1 SGHNT, CDR2 YYREEE (reference sequence). The CDR3 extends over 14 amino acids. Trimming removed 4 bases at V and 5 bases at J, with 13 bases between. CDR3 in DNA: TGTGCCAGCAGCCACCCGGACAGCCGAAACACCATATATTTT. Its protein is CASSHPDSRNTIYF.

J is TRBJ2-5 and V is TRBV19; 8 nucleotides match TRBD2. With 3 bases clipped from V and 2 bases from J, the junction kept 8 bases outside the gene matches. The length of the CDR3 is 16 residues. CDR1 is LNHDA and CDR2 is SQIVND in the germline V gene (reference sequence). The CDR3 DNA sequence: TGTGCCAGTAGTATGTCAGCGGGAGCGGCGCAAGAGACCCAGTACTTC. It specifies CASSMSAGAAQETQYF. The variable domain in full, with the rest retrieved from reference TRBV19 and TRBJ2-5, is DGGITQSPKYLFRKEGQNVTLSCEQNLNHDAMYWYRQDPGQGLRLIYYSQIVNDFQKGDIAEGYSVSREKKESFPLTVTSAQKNPTAFYLCASSMSAGAAQETQYFGPGTRLLVL.

This clone was seen a handful of times. CDR3 in amino acids: CASSLGGGSETQYF. DNA of the CDR3: TGTGCCAGCAGCTTGGGCGGGGGCTCAGAGACCCAGTACTTC. The chain is built from TRBV11-2 and TRBJ2-5, with a tentative D call TRBD2 (7 bases). V gave up 3 bases and J gave up 4 bases, with 12 bases separating them. The CDR3 is 14 amino acids. The germline gives CDR1 SGHAT, CDR2 FQNNGV.

This clone was found once. CDR3 sequence reads: CASSSWTGNSYEQYF. CDR3 nucleotide sequence: TGTGCCAGCAGTTCGTGGACAGGGAACTCCTACGAGCAGTACTTC. V and J are TRBV6-5 and TRBJ2-7, with TRBD1 matching over 8 bases. The junction had 5 bases not matched to a gene; V was cut back by 4 bases and J by 0 bases. Germline CDR1 MNHEY, CDR2 SVGAGI. CDR3 length: 15 residues.

The gene calls are TRBV11-3 and TRBJ2-1; no reliable D call. CDR3 length equals 15 residues. Trimming stripped 1 base from V and 8 bases from J, with 15 bases between. Germline values: CDR1 SGHNT, CDR2 YENEEA. CDR3 in amino acids: CASSLGAAESHEQFF. CDR3 DNA: TGTGCCAGCAGCTTAGGGGCTGCAGAATCCCATGAGCAGTTCTTC. The entire variable domain, with the rest obtained from reference TRBV11-3 and TRBJ2-1, is as follows: EAGVVQSPRYKIIEKKQPVAFWCNPISGHNTLYWYLQNLGQGPELLIRYENEEAVDDSQLPKDRFSAERLKGVDSTLKIQPAELGDSAVYLCASSLGAAESHEQFFGPGTRLTVL.

This CDR3 reads CASSSVRENTEAFF. The CDR3 coding sequence is TGTGCCAGCAGCTCCGTCAGGGAAAACACTGAAGCTTTCTTT. The gene calls are TRBV7-9 and TRBJ1-1; D is possibly TRBD1 (5 bases). CDR3 length: 14 amino acids. Germline assignment: CDR1 SEHNR and CDR2 FQNEAQ (reference sequence). The V end was cut by 4 bases, the J end by 2 bases, with 11 bases between.

This clone was seen a handful of times. The J gene is TRBJ2-3, the V gene TRBV5-1, with D possibly TRBD2 on 6 matching bases. This CDR3 spans 14 amino acids. In germline, CDR1 is SGHRS, CDR2 YFSETQ. Trimming took 3 bases from V and 1 from J, leaving 9 bases between them. The CDR3 is CASSSERGTDTQYF. In DNA, the CDR3 is TGCGCCAGCAGCTCAGAGCGGGGCACAGATACGCAGTATTTT.

The DNA for the CDR3 is TGTGCCAGCAGCGAAAGCACAGGGATCTCTGGAAACACCATATATTTT. Protein product: CASSESTGISGNTIYF. This chain uses TRBV9 with TRBJ1-3; tentatively, D is TRBD1 (6 bases). Trimming removed 3 bases from V and 0 bases from J, with 13 bases in between. CDR3 length equals 16 residues. Germline-derived CDR1 and CDR2 are SGDLS and YYNGEE.

The chain employs TRBV27 and TRBJ1-5; no firm D call. Germline lookup yields CDR1 MNHEY and CDR2 SMNVEV (reference sequence). CDR3 length equals 15 residues. V dropped 2 bases and J dropped 0 bases, with 8 bases sitting between them. The CDR3 reads CASSLHRNSNQPQHF. The CDR3 DNA follows: TGTGCCAGCAGTTTACACAGAAATAGCAATCAGCCCCAGCATTTT.

This chain links TRBV19 with TRBJ2-7; 11 nucleotides line up with TRBD2. The germline CDR1 and CDR2 sequences are LNHDA and SQIVND (reference sequence). V was pared by 9 bases and J by 3 bases, with 7 bases of the junction left unmatched. The CDR3 has 14 residues. The chain's CDR3 is CASTTSGSLYEQYF. The CDR3, as DNA: TGTGCCAGCACTACTAGCGGGAGTCTCTACGAGCAGTACTTC. The whole variable domain, filled in from reference TRBV19 and TRBJ2-7, reads DGGITQSPKYLFRKEGQNVTLSCEQNLNHDAMYWYRQDPGQGLRLIYYSQIVNDFQKGDIAEGYSVSREKKESFPLTVTSAQKNPTAFYLCASTTSGSLYEQYFGPGTRLTVT.

The chain is built from TRBV30 and TRBJ1-5, with TRBD1 identical over 10 bases. This CDR3 is built from 15 residues. With 3 bases clipped from V and 5 bases from J, the junction kept 7 bases outside the gene matches. Germline-derived CDR1 and CDR2 are GTSNPN and SVGIG (reference sequence). In nucleotides, the CDR3 is TGTGCCTGGAGGCGACAGGGGGCAAGTCATCAGCCCCAGCATTTT. It encodes CAWRRQGASHQPQHF.

This clone was detected a few times. V and J are TRBV2 and TRBJ1-1; no reliable D call. CDR3 length: 13 amino acids. V was trimmed by 4 bases and J by 9 bases, leaving 15 bases between them. Germline V lookup: CDR1 SNHLY, CDR2 FYNNEI. CDR3 residues: CASSALLAGQAFF. The CDR3 region has the DNA TGTGCCAGCAGTGCTTTGCTGGCTGGGCAAGCTTTCTTT.

The V call is TRBV16, the J call TRBJ2-1, with 7 bases aligning to TRBD1. CDR1 and CDR2 from the germline V gene are KGHSY and FQNENV. The CDR3 contains 15 residues. Trimming cost V 1 base and J 3 bases; bases outside gene matches: 3. The DNA of the CDR3 is TGTGCCAGCAGCCAATATACAGGGGTCTACAATGAGCAGTTCTTC. It codes for CASSQYTGVYNEQFF.

This rearrangement joins TRBV19 to TRBJ1-1, with D tentatively TRBD1 (6 bases). With 6 bases removed from V and 3 bases from J, the gap between germline ends came to 11 bases. Germline V lookup: CDR1 LNHDA, CDR2 SQIVND (reference sequence). The CDR3 runs to 13 residues. CDR3 nucleotides: TGTGCCAGTAGCTACAGGGAAGACACTGAAGCTTTCTTT. Amino acids: CASSYREDTEAFF.

CDR3 nucleotides: TGTGCCACTAAACCCGGGAGGGACTACAATGAGCAGTTCTTC. Its translation: CATKPGRDYNEQFF. The rearrangement joins TRBV6-6 to TRBJ2-1; 8 nucleotides align to TRBD2. Germline loops: CDR1 MNHNY, CDR2 SVGAGI (reference sequence). The CDR3 consists of 14 residues. With 10 bases clipped from V and 3 bases from J, the junction kept 8 bases outside the gene matches.

This clone was observed a few times. This chain joins TRBV7-9 and TRBJ2-1, with 9 bases aligning to TRBD2. Germline V gene lookup returns CDR1 SEHNR and CDR2 FQNEAQ (reference sequence). CDR3 length equals 16 residues. The J segment lost 8 bases and the V segment lost 1 base, leaving 9 bases of the junction unmatched. CDR3 residues: CASSLGSSGSSDEQFF. The CDR3 region has the DNA TGTGCCAGCAGCTTAGGGAGTAGCGGGAGTTCGGATGAGCAGTTCTTC.

The sample holds one count of this clone. The chain couples TRBV19 to TRBJ2-7; TRBD1 aligns across 11 bases. V shed 3 bases and J 3 bases; nucleotides not matched to a gene: 10. Germline CDR1 LNHDA, CDR2 SQIVND (reference sequence). The length of the CDR3 is 17 residues. DNA of the CDR3: TGTGCCAGTAGTATTATCGGGACAGGGGGTTTGCGCTACGAGCAGTACTTC. This codes for CASSIIGTGGLRYEQYF.

The chain combines TRBV7-6 with TRBJ2-7, with D unresolved. The CDR3 contains 13 residues. Germline CDR1 reads SGHVS; CDR2 reads FNYEAQ. V shed 1 base and J shed 6 bases, with 10 bases lying between them. The CDR3 here is CASSLVAALEQYF. CDR3 nucleotides: TGTGCCAGCAGCTTAGTAGCAGCGCTCGAGCAGTACTTC.

Details on this clone: Germline and junction disagree at one end, which may indicate a read error. The V gene is TRBV7-9, the J gene TRBJ1-6, with 8 positions matching TRBD1. Germline-derived CDR1 and CDR2 are SEHNR and FQNEAQ (reference sequence). This CDR3 comprises 17 residues. In nucleotides, the CDR3 is TGTTCCAGCAGCCGGGACAGGACTAGCTCCTATAATTCACCCCTCCACTTT. This gives the protein CSSSRDRTSSYNSPLHF. Using reference TRBV7-9 and TRBJ1-6 for the parts outside the CDR3, the full variable domain is DTGVSQNPRHKITKRGQNVTFRCDPISEHNRLYWYRQTLGQGPEFLTYFQNEAQLEKSRLLSDRFSAERPKGSFSTLEIQRTEQGDSAMYLCSSSRDRTSSYNSPLHFGNGTRLTVT.